Below, 28 T cell receptor beta chains from the same sample are listed, as sequenced in a study of OX40 agonist ivuxolimab in advanced cancers. Only in-frame clones appear in the TCRdb table, and some are missing; sequencing was by immunoSEQ multiplex PCR. Of tens of thousands of clones listed, more than 75% are singletons. This specimen was CD4+ or CD8+ T cells sorted from blood, taken in a trial of the OX40 agonist ivuxolimab. All receptors derive from an adult with an advanced solid tumor such as melanoma, head and neck, liver or kidney cancer.

This clone has only a few counts. V is TRBV11-2 and J is TRBJ2-7; possibly TRBD2 for D (6 bases). Germline V gives CDR1 SGHAT, CDR2 FQNNGV. Trimming shortened V by 5 bases and J by 4 bases, and 15 bases separated the two germline ends. The CDR3 totals 14 residues. Here the CDR3 reads CASSATRKLYEQYF. In nucleotides, the CDR3 is TGTGCCAGCAGCGCGACTAGGAAACTTTACGAGCAGTACTTC.

This chain connects TRBV7-8 to TRBJ1-2; D not resolved. The CDR3 covers 12 residues. Looked up from germline, CDR1 is SGHVS and CDR2 is FQNEAQ. The V and J ends lost 2 bases and 6 bases respectively, with 7 bases between them. DNA for the CDR3: TGTGCCAGCAGCTTACTCGGCCATGGCTACACCTTC. This encodes CASSLLGHGYTF.

The V call is TRBV25-1, the J call TRBJ2-1; the D is unclear. Between the trimmed V and J ends, which lost 1 base and 6 bases, there was a span of 7 bases. In germline, CDR1 is MGHDK, CDR2 SYGVNS. The CDR3 contains 13 residues. CDR3 region: CASSEWSRNEQFF. In DNA, the CDR3 is TGTGCCAGCAGTGAATGGTCGCGCAATGAGCAGTTCTTC.

The chain links TRBV19 to TRBJ1-3, with TRBD1 as a possible D gene (6 bases). This CDR3 spans 13 amino acids. Germline CDR1 and CDR2: LNHDA and SQIVND (reference sequence). Between the trimmed V and J ends, which lost 7 bases and 2 bases, there was a span of 9 bases. The CDR3 bases are TGTGCCAGTACGGACAGTACTGGAAACACCATATATTTT. This gives the protein CASTDSTGNTIYF.

This chain uses TRBV5-1 with TRBJ2-7; D gene ambiguous. Germline V lookup: CDR1 SGHRS, CDR2 YFSETQ. The V gene lost 0 bases and the J gene lost 1 base, with 8 bases spanning the gap. The CDR3 consists of 14 residues. The CDR3 coding sequence is TGCGCCAGCAGCTTGGGGGTGGCTTCCTACGAGCAGTACTTC. Amino acid sequence: CASSLGVASYEQYF.

V usage is TRBV28 and J usage is TRBJ1-2, with 9 bases aligning to TRBD1. This CDR3 comprises 17 residues. The germline CDR1 and CDR2 sequences are MDHEN and SYDVKM. V lost 5 bases, J lost 1 base, and 11 bases stayed unmatched. In DNA form, the CDR3 reads TGTGCCAGCAGTACCGGGACAGGGACTGGCCTTAACTATGGCTACACCTTC. Its translation is CASSTGTGTGLNYGYTF.

The chain is built from TRBV2 and TRBJ1-5; 7 bases are shared with TRBD1. Germline V CDR1 and CDR2: SNHLY, FYNNEI. Trimming removed 6 bases from V and 4 bases from J; junction bases left unmatched: 3. The CDR3 covers 13 residues. CDR3 DNA: TGTGCCAGCAGCGGGGGACAGAATCAGCCCCAGCATTTT. This sequence encodes CASSGGQNQPQHF.

This clone was seen once. V gene TRBV28 combines with J gene TRBJ1-5; no reliable D call. V lost 5 bases and J 7 bases, leaving 12 bases between the germline ends. The CDR3 contains 13 residues. The V gene's germline CDR1 is MDHEN and CDR2 SYDVKM. The CDR3 here is CASSPPSEQPQHF. Written as DNA, the CDR3 is TGTGCCAGCAGTCCCCCCTCCGAGCAGCCCCAGCATTTT.

This clone was observed a single time. The V and J genes are TRBV5-8 and TRBJ1-4, with unresolved D. This CDR3 has 14 residues. The ends were cut back, 2 bases at V and 5 bases at J, with 10 bases in the middle. Germline V gives CDR1 SGHTS, CDR2 YDEGEE. Written as DNA, the CDR3 is TGTGCCAGCAGCTTTATGTCGGGAAATGAAAAACTGTTTTTT. Its protein is CASSFMSGNEKLFF.

The chain is built from TRBV6-1 and TRBJ2-3; D may be TRBD1 (5 bases). The length of the CDR3 is 17 residues. Trimming removed 2 bases from V and 8 bases from J, with 23 bases in between. Germline assignment: CDR1 MNHNS and CDR2 SASEGT. The CDR3 sequence: CASSEWQRQISQATQYF. DNA of the CDR3: TGTGCCAGCAGTGAATGGCAGCGTCAAATCTCACAGGCTACGCAGTATTTT.

The chain joins TRBV9 to TRBJ2-2; D is unclear. Germline V gene lookup returns CDR1 SGDLS and CDR2 YYNGEE. V was pared by 0 bases and J by 6 bases, with 6 bases between. The length of the CDR3 is 13 residues. CDR3 sequence reads: CASSVAGPGELFF. In DNA, the CDR3 is TGTGCCAGCAGCGTAGCGGGCCCCGGGGAGCTGTTTTTT.

V gene TRBV19 combines with J gene TRBJ2-7, with 13 bases fitting TRBD2. Germline CDR1 and CDR2: LNHDA and SQIVND (reference sequence). This CDR3 has 14 residues. The V gene end was trimmed by 8 bases and the J gene end by 3 bases; junction bases not matched to a gene: 4. The CDR3 region is CASCRTSGSYEQYF. The CDR3 region has the DNA TGTGCCAGTTGCCGGACTAGCGGGAGCTACGAGCAGTACTTC.

The chain links TRBV19 to TRBJ1-5; TRBD1 might be the D (5 bases). Germline values: CDR1 LNHDA, CDR2 SQIVND (reference sequence). V was trimmed by 0 bases and J by 6 bases, leaving 21 bases between them. CDR3 length: 18 amino acids. CDR3 loop: CASSIDGFRRGSIQPQHF. Written as DNA, the CDR3 is TGTGCCAGTAGTATAGATGGGTTTCGGCGGGGGTCTATTCAGCCCCAGCATTTT.

V is TRBV5-8 and J is TRBJ2-7, with D hard to call. The V and J ends lost 5 bases and 3 bases respectively, with 18 bases between them. The CDR3 extends over 15 amino acids. Germline assignment: CDR1 SGHTS and CDR2 YDEGEE. CDR3 region: CASSLDRTFLYEQYF. CDR3 nucleotide sequence: TGTGCCAGCAGTCTGGATAGGACCTTTCTCTACGAGCAGTACTTC.

The chain joins TRBV6-5 to TRBJ1-1, with D hard to call. The CDR3 is 12 amino acids. Germline-derived CDR1 and CDR2 are MNHEY and SVGAGI. V was trimmed by 7 bases and J by 4 bases, leaving 10 bases between them. CDR3 nucleotides: TGTGCCAGCACCTCGGGAGTCACTGAAGCTTTCTTT. It codes for CASTSGVTEAFF.

A single count supports this clone. The genes are TRBV7-8 and TRBJ2-3; perhaps TRBD1 as D (6 bases). Germline CDR1 reads SGHVS; CDR2 reads FQNEAQ. V lost 5 bases and J lost 6, with 6 bases in between. The CDR3 contains 11 residues. DNA for the CDR3: TGTGCCAGCAGCAGGGGGGATACGCAGTATTTT. It yields the protein CASSRGDTQYF.

The V gene is TRBV6-1, the J gene TRBJ2-4; D is tentatively TRBD1 or TRBD2 (5 bases each). V was cut by 10 bases and J by 9 bases, with 19 bases left in between. Germline-derived CDR1 and CDR2 are MNHNS and SASEGT. The CDR3 length is 13 residues. This CDR3 is CATLDGAVIIQYF. Here the CDR3 DNA reads TGTGCCACCCTTGACGGGGCAGTAATCATTCAGTACTTC.

The chain combines TRBV5-1 with TRBJ2-5; 7 positions match TRBD2. Unmatched junction bases numbered 4, after V lost 0 bases and J lost 2 bases. CDR3 length equals 15 residues. Germline V gene sequence: CDR1 SGHRS, CDR2 YFSETQ. CDR3 sequence: CASSLDLAVQETQYF. CDR3 nucleotide sequence: TGCGCCAGCAGCTTGGACCTAGCGGTTCAAGAGACCCAGTACTTC.

This chain links TRBV5-1 with TRBJ2-7, with D tentatively TRBD1 (6 bases). The CDR3 has 16 amino acids. Germline CDR1 is SGHRS and CDR2 is YFSETQ. Trimming took off 1 base at V and 1 base at J, with 15 bases between the two ends. The CDR3 spells CASSLSAQGTSYEQYF. CDR3 nucleotide sequence: TGCGCCAGCAGCTTGTCGGCACAGGGAACGTCCTACGAGCAGTACTTC.

The V and J genes are TRBV19 and TRBJ1-1; no definite D call. Looked up from germline, CDR1 is LNHDA and CDR2 is SQIVND (reference sequence). The CDR3 spans 13 residues. Trimming took 8 bases from V and 5 from J, leaving 15 bases between them. CDR3 in DNA: TGTGCCAGTTCGACCATAAGAGGGACTGAAGCTTTCTTT. Its protein is CASSTIRGTEAFF.

The chain recombines TRBV19 with TRBJ2-7, with 12 bases matching TRBD1. There are 15 residues in the CDR3. CDR1 is LNHDA, CDR2 SQIVND, per germline (reference sequence). Trimming removed 3 bases from V and 4 bases from J; junction bases left unmatched: 4. CDR3 sequence (DNA): TGTGCCAGTAGTATTGGGACAGGGGGCCTGTACGAGCAGTACTTC. This translates into CASSIGTGGLYEQYF.

The chain joins TRBV19 to TRBJ2-5; 8 bases map to TRBD1. This CDR3 has 15 residues. The V gene's germline CDR1 is LNHDA and CDR2 SQIVND (reference sequence). After removal of 6 bases from V and 5 bases from J, the junction contained 11 bases not matched to a gene. CDR3 DNA sequence: TGTGCCAGTAGACCAGGACAGGGAATGATGGAGACCCAGTACTTC. It codes for CASRPGQGMMETQYF.

The genes are TRBV6-1 and TRBJ2-1; D ambiguous. V lost 0 bases, J lost 6 bases, and 9 bases lay in between. The CDR3 is made up of 14 amino acids. The germline CDR1 and CDR2 sequences are MNHNS and SASEGT. The CDR3 DNA reads TGTGCCAGCAGTGAAGCTTTTATGGGCAATGAGCAGTTCTTC. It codes for CASSEAFMGNEQFF.

The chain links TRBV7-2 to TRBJ1-5; the D is unclear. Germline V gene data show CDR1 as SGHTA and CDR2 as FQGNSA. Trimming removed 3 bases from V and 0 bases from J, with 9 bases in between. The CDR3 totals 15 residues. The CDR3 region is CASSLGQYSNQPQHF. In nucleotides, the CDR3 is TGTGCCAGCAGCTTGGGTCAGTATAGCAATCAGCCCCAGCATTTT. The full variable domain, rest sourced from reference TRBV7-2 and TRBJ1-5, is GAGVSQSPSNKVTEKGKDVELRCDPISGHTALYWYRQSLGQGLEFLIYFQGNSAPDKSGLPSDRFSAERTGGSVSTLTIQRTQQEDSAVYLCASSLGQYSNQPQHFGDGTRLSIL.

The rearrangement uses TRBV9 and TRBJ2-1; D call uncertain. V was cut by 0 bases and J by 0 bases, with 10 bases left in between. CDR3 size: 16 residues. Per the germline V gene, CDR1 is SGDLS and CDR2 is YYNGEE. The CDR3 sequence: CASSVDLGDSYNEQFF. For the CDR3, the DNA is TGTGCCAGCAGCGTAGATCTAGGAGACTCCTACAATGAGCAGTTCTTC.

The V gene is TRBV11-1, the J gene TRBJ2-5, with D perhaps being TRBD1 or TRBD2 (5 bases each). The CDR3 totals 14 residues. CDR1 is SGHAT, CDR2 FQDESV, per germline (reference sequence). Trimming removed 1 base at V and 2 bases at J, with 8 bases between. For the CDR3, the DNA is TGTGCCAGCAGCTTAGGGGGGACGCAAGAGACCCAGTACTTC. This codes for CASSLGGTQETQYF.

The V and J genes are TRBV7-9 and TRBJ2-3, with 11 bases lining up with TRBD2. CDR1 is SEHNR and CDR2 is FQNEAQ in the germline V gene (reference sequence). This CDR3 contains 14 residues. V shed 5 bases and J 10 bases; nucleotides not matched to a gene: 8. This CDR3 reads CASSQISGRAAQYF. The CDR3 bases are TGTGCCAGCAGCCAAATTAGCGGGAGGGCTGCGCAGTATTTT.

This clone came up once. V and J are TRBV7-9 and TRBJ2-2; perhaps D is TRBD1 or TRBD2 (6 bases each). Germline V gene lookup returns CDR1 SEHNR and CDR2 FQNEAQ (reference sequence). Trimming removed 4 bases at V and 6 bases at J, with 18 bases between. CDR3 size: 16 residues. CDR3 protein: CASSSPLGGESGELFF. In DNA, the CDR3 is TGTGCCAGCAGCTCCCCATTGGGGGGCGAATCCGGGGAGCTGTTTTTT.